These 27 T cell receptor beta chains were all obtained from the same sample, sequenced in a study of blood T cell repertoires in COVID-19. Produced via immunoSEQ multiplex PCR; TCRdb's table is partial and in-frame only. Among about 190,000 clones, 89% were seen once, and the ten largest hold approximately 7%. Sequencing input: peripheral blood. The receptors come from a man aged 40-49 years with acute or convalescent COVID-19.

The gene calls are TRBV27 and TRBJ1-6; D gene ambiguous. Trimming removed 3 bases at V and 7 bases at J, with 7 bases between. Germline V gene data show CDR1 as MNHEY and CDR2 as SMNVEV (reference sequence). The CDR3 is made up of 13 amino acids. The CDR3 DNA sequence: TGTGCCAGCAGTTTGGGCAACAATTCACCCCTCCACTTT. Its protein is CASSLGNNSPLHF.

The CDR3 nucleotides are TGCGCCAGCAGACGAGACGAGGGACAGGCTCCTCAGGGGAACTATGGCTACACCTTC. The encoded protein is CASRRDEGQAPQGNYGYTF. The chain couples TRBV4-1 to TRBJ1-2, with TRBD1 matching over 8 bases. The CDR3 spans 19 residues. Germline V gene sequence: CDR1 MGHRA, CDR2 YSYEKL. V lost 6 bases to trimming and J lost 2 bases; unmatched junction nucleotides: 20.

The rearrangement uses TRBV27 and TRBJ1-2; D unresolved. V lost 3 bases to trimming and J lost 4 bases, with 15 bases between them. Per germline, CDR1 MNHEY and CDR2 SMNVEV (reference sequence). The CDR3 spans 15 residues. The CDR3 protein is CASSFVTGSGYGYTF. CDR3 sequence (DNA): TGTGCCAGCAGTTTTGTAACCGGGTCGGGCTATGGCTACACCTTC.

The chain links TRBV7-9 to TRBJ2-5, with TRBD1 as a possible D gene (6 bases). CDR3 size: 14 residues. V shed 3 bases and J shed 0 bases, with 8 bases lying between them. Germline loops: CDR1 SEHNR, CDR2 FQNEAQ (reference sequence). The CDR3 DNA sequence: TGTGCCAGCAGCTTCCGGGACAACCAAGAGACCCAGTACTTC. As protein: CASSFRDNQETQYF.

V gene TRBV5-1 combines with J gene TRBJ1-2; D not certain. The CDR3 is 14 amino acids. Germline V gene data show CDR1 as SGHRS and CDR2 as YFSETQ. The V and J ends lost 7 bases and 0 bases respectively, with 13 bases between them. CDR3 protein: CASGGGTTNYGYTF. The CDR3 coding sequence is TGCGCCAGCGGCGGCGGTACCACTAACTATGGCTACACCTTC.

The chain employs TRBV10-3 and TRBJ1-2, with 8 bases fitting TRBD1. The CDR3 is 13 residues long. V lost 7 bases and J lost 8; bases outside the gene matches: 9. Germline lookup yields CDR1 ENHRY and CDR2 SYGVKD. The CDR3 protein is CAITGQGMGGYTF. The CDR3 coding sequence is TGTGCCATCACTGGACAGGGTATGGGAGGCTACACCTTC.

This chain links TRBV4-3 with TRBJ2-3; 14 nucleotides line up with TRBD2. Germline-derived CDR1 and CDR2 are LGHNA and YSLEER. CDR3 length equals 18 residues. Trimming cost V 1 base and J 7 bases; bases outside gene matches: 10. CDR3 bases: TGCGCCAGCAGCCAAGCCCAAGGGACTAGCGGGGGCCATTATACGCAGTATTTT. Its translation is CASSQAQGTSGGHYTQYF.

This clone occurred once. CDR3 loop: CASSPDRDQPQHF. As DNA, the CDR3 is TGTGCCAGCAGCCCGGACAGGGATCAGCCCCAGCATTTT. V gene TRBV7-3 combines with J gene TRBJ1-5; 8 bases are shared with TRBD1. With 5 bases clipped from V and 5 bases from J, the junction kept 2 bases outside the gene matches. The V gene's germline CDR1 is SGHTA and CDR2 FQGTGA. The CDR3 contains 13 residues.

The genes are TRBV5-1 and TRBJ2-7, with 13 positions matching TRBD2. This CDR3 is built from 17 residues. Germline trimming cut 3 bases from V and 2 bases from J; bases unmatched to any gene: 8. Germline V gene data show CDR1 as SGHRS and CDR2 as YFSETQ. CDR3 DNA sequence: TGCGCCAGCAGCTGGCCCGGGACTAGCGGGGTGGCCTACGAGCAGTACTTC. It yields the protein CASSWPGTSGVAYEQYF. The entire variable domain, with the rest obtained from reference TRBV5-1 and TRBJ2-7, is as follows: KAGVTQTPRYLIKTRGQQVTLSCSPISGHRSVSWYQQTPGQGLQFLFEYFSETQRNKGNFPGRFSGRQFSNSRSEMNVSTLELGDSALYLCASSWPGTSGVAYEQYFGPGTRLTVT.

The chain joins TRBV6-1 to TRBJ1-3; no definite D call. The germline V gene encodes CDR1 MNHNS and CDR2 SASEGT. The CDR3 has 18 amino acids. The ends were cut back, 4 bases at V and 0 bases at J, with 19 bases in the middle. CDR3 loop: CASSALVARAPSGNTIYF. CDR3 in DNA: TGTGCCAGCAGTGCCCTGGTCGCCCGAGCGCCCTCTGGAAACACCATATATTTT.

The chain carries TRBV5-1 and TRBJ2-7; D is possibly TRBD2 (7 bases). The germline gives CDR1 SGHRS, CDR2 YFSETQ. This CDR3 contains 15 residues. Trimming removed 0 bases from V and 6 bases from J, with 16 bases in between. CDR3 sequence reads: CASSLGRGGFFEQYF. The DNA for the CDR3 is TGCGCCAGCAGCTTGGGTAGGGGGGGATTTTTCGAGCAGTACTTC.

V gene TRBV6-5 combines with J gene TRBJ1-6, with unresolved D. Looked up from germline, CDR1 is MNHEY and CDR2 is SVGAGI. The V end lost 7 bases, the J end lost 4 bases, and 11 bases lay between the germline ends. This CDR3 has 14 residues. DNA for the CDR3: TGTGCCAGCACCCAGGCCCTGTATAATTCACCCCTCCACTTT. This sequence encodes CASTQALYNSPLHF.

This clone was observed a single time. The chain joins TRBV5-6 to TRBJ1-2; D ambiguous. The CDR3 has 16 residues. CDR1 and CDR2 (germline): SGHDT, YYEEEE. The V end lost 1 base, the J end lost 0 bases, and 13 bases lay between the germline ends. The CDR3 spells CASSLFGHLSNYGYTF. CDR3 DNA sequence: TGTGCCAGCAGCTTGTTTGGGCACCTTTCTAACTATGGCTACACCTTC.

For the CDR3, the DNA is TGTGCCAGCAGCCCCCCCTCGACAGAGAACAAAACCTACGAGCAGTACTTC. It translates to CASSPPSTENKTYEQYF. This chain joins TRBV3-1 (or the pseudogene TRBV3-2) and TRBJ2-7; weak D call: TRBD1 (5 bases). The V gene lost 4 bases and the J gene lost 2 bases, with 21 bases spanning the gap. This CDR3 is built from 17 residues. The germline V gene has CDR1 LGHDT and CDR2 YNNKEL (reference sequence).

This chain connects TRBV15 to TRBJ1-1; D unclear. The CDR3 length is 16 residues. Germline V gene data show CDR1 as LNHNV and CDR2 as YYDKDF (reference sequence). With 0 bases removed from V and 0 bases from J, the gap between germline ends came to 11 bases. CDR3 sequence: CATSRDAGALNTEAFF. CDR3 sequence (DNA): TGTGCCACCAGCAGAGATGCAGGTGCTTTGAACACTGAAGCTTTCTTT.

This clone was observed a few times. The gene calls are TRBV10-3 and TRBJ1-5, with a weak D call TRBD1 (5 bases). Between the trimmed V and J ends, which lost 0 bases and 6 bases, there was a span of 12 bases. Per germline, CDR1 ENHRY and CDR2 SYGVKD. This CDR3 spans 15 amino acids. CDR3 sequence (DNA): TGTGCCATCAGTGAGTCGGCGCAGGGAAGTCAGCCCCAGCATTTT. This translates into CAISESAQGSQPQHF.

This chain links TRBV24-1 with TRBJ1-6, with 9 positions matching TRBD1. The CDR3 consists of 14 residues. Trimming took 4 bases from V and 11 from J; bases not matched to a gene: 5. CDR1 is KGHDR, CDR2 SFDVKD, per germline. The CDR3 loop reads CATSDSRTGAPLHF. In DNA, the CDR3 is TGTGCCACCAGTGACTCGAGGACAGGGGCACCCCTCCACTTT.

This clone was detected once. The gene calls are TRBV7-2 and TRBJ1-1; D is possibly TRBD1 (5 bases). Germline loops: CDR1 SGHTA, CDR2 FQGNSA. V was pared by 5 bases and J by 5 bases, with 15 bases between. The CDR3 consists of 14 residues. The CDR3: CASSPSWGDTEAFF. Written as DNA, the CDR3 is TGTGCCAGCAGCCCTTCGTGGGGGGATACTGAAGCTTTCTTT.

V and J are TRBV6-6 and TRBJ2-3; 10 bases match TRBD1. V was pared by 6 bases and J by 9 bases, with 12 bases of the junction left unmatched. CDR3 length equals 15 residues. Germline V gives CDR1 MNHNY, CDR2 SVGAGI (reference sequence). The CDR3 nucleotides read TGTGCCAGCAGCCCCCGTGGGGACAGGGGTCCCACGCAGTATTTT. It codes for CASSPRGDRGPTQYF.

DNA for the CDR3: TGTGCCAGCAGGATCCGGAGACAGGGGAACACTGAAGCTTTCTTT. Its protein is CASRIRRQGNTEAFF. The chain has TRBV13 and TRBJ1-1; 7 nucleotides line up with TRBD1. V lost 6 bases to trimming and J lost 1 base; unmatched junction nucleotides: 8. The CDR3 spans 15 residues. Germline V lookup: CDR1 PRHDT, CDR2 FYEKMQ (reference sequence).

The chain is built from TRBV7-2 and TRBJ2-7, with D unclear. The CDR3 spans 13 residues. Germline CDR1 reads SGHTA; CDR2 reads FQGNSA. The V and J ends lost 2 bases and 0 bases respectively, with 5 bases between them. The CDR3 nucleotides read TGTGCCAGCAGCTTACTGTACTCCTACGAGCAGTACTTC. This gives the protein CASSLLYSYEQYF.

The chain links TRBV6-6 to TRBJ1-1, with D perhaps matching TRBD1 (5 bases). Germline loops: CDR1 MNHNY, CDR2 SVGAGI (reference sequence). V lost 5 bases and J lost 4, with 17 bases in between. The CDR3 has 15 residues. The DNA of the CDR3 is TGTGCCAGCAGTACCGCAGGGTTAATCGGCACTGAAGCTTTCTTT. The encoded protein is CASSTAGLIGTEAFF.

This chain joins TRBV1 and TRBJ1-4. TRBV1 constitutes a pseudogene. The CDR3 sequence is 16 residues long. The CDR3 loop reads CTSSQDPGSPGEKLFF. The DNA for the CDR3 is TGCACCAGCAGCCAAGATCCCGGATCACCCGGGGAAAAACTGTTTTTT.

This rearrangement joins TRBV5-1 to TRBJ1-4, with TRBD1 matching over 7 bases. Trimming at V came to 7 bases and at J to 3 bases, leaving 6 bases not matched to a gene. Germline V gene sequence: CDR1 SGHRS, CDR2 YFSETQ. This CDR3 is built from 14 residues. The CDR3 sequence is CASGTGTANEKLFF. Written as DNA, the CDR3 is TGCGCCAGCGGCACCGGGACAGCTAATGAAAAACTGTTTTTT.

The chain has TRBV6-5 and TRBJ2-7, with D possibly TRBD1 on 6 matching bases. This CDR3 has 14 residues. Trimming left V 6 bases short and J 1 base short, with 13 bases between. The germline gives CDR1 MNHEY, CDR2 SVGAGI. This CDR3 is CASRTGTPSYEQYF. As DNA, the CDR3 is TGTGCCAGCAGGACCGGGACACCTTCCTACGAGCAGTACTTC.

The rearrangement joins TRBV7-2 to TRBJ2-3; the D gene is possibly TRBD2 (5 bases). This CDR3 has 13 residues. Germline V gives CDR1 SGHTA, CDR2 FQGNSA. Trimming stripped 4 bases from V and 11 bases from J, with 16 bases between. The CDR3 sequence is CASSSRFGDLQYF. Here the CDR3 DNA reads TGTGCCAGCAGCTCCCGGTTCGGGGATCTGCAGTATTTT.

The rearrangement uses TRBV11-2 and TRBJ1-1; D might be TRBD1 (6 bases). V lost 3 bases to trimming and J lost 0 bases, with 23 bases between them. The CDR3 loop spans 19 amino acids. The germline CDR1 and CDR2 sequences are SGHAT and FQNNGV. CDR3 protein: CASSFRTDSTEVMNTEAFF. DNA of the CDR3: TGTGCCAGCAGCTTTCGGACAGACTCCACGGAAGTTATGAACACTGAAGCTTTCTTT.